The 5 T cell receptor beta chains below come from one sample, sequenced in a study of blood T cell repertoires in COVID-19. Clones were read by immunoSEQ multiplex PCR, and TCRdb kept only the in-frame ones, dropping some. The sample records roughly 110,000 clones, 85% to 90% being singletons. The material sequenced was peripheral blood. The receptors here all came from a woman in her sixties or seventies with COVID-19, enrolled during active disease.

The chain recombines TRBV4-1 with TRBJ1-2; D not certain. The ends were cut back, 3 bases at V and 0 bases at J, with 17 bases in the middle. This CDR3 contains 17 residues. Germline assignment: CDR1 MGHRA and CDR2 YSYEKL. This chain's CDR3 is CASSHPERQLANYGYTF. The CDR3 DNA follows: TGCGCCAGCAGCCACCCTGAGCGGCAGTTAGCTAACTATGGCTACACCTTC.

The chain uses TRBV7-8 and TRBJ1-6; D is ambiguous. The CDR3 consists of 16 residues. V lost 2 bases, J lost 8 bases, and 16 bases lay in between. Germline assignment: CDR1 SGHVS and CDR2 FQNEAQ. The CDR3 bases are TGTGCCAGCAGCTTAAGTCCCCAAACCGGAGATTCACCCCTCCACTTT. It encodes CASSLSPQTGDSPLHF.

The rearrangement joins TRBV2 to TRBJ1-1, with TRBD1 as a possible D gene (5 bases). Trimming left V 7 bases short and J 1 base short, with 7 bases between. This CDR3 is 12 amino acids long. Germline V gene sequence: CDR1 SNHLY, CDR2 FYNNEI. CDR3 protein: CASIRGNTEAFF. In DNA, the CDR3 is TGTGCCAGCATTAGGGGGAACACTGAAGCTTTCTTT.

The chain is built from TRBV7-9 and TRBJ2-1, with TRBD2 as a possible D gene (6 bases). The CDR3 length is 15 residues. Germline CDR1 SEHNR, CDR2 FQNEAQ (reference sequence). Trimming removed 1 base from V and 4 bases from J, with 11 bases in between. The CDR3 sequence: CASSLGAGLYNEQFF. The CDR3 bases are TGTGCCAGCAGCTTAGGTGCGGGGCTGTACAATGAGCAGTTCTTC.

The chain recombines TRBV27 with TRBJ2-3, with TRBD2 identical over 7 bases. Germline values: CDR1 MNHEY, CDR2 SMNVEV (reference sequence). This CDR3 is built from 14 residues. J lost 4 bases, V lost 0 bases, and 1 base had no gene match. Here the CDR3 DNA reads TGTGCCAGCAGTTTATCGCGGGGGTCAGATACGCAGTATTTT. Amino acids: CASSLSRGSDTQYF.